This TCR beta chain was profiled in a study of blood T cells in healthy people across ages. This clonotype was counted a few times. Its target is not known. The junction shows a germline mismatch at one end, possibly a read error. Sample donors were healthy Caucasian individuals that came from Russia, aged 6 to 90. Using a J-beta primer mix together with a sample-barcoded 5' primer, a second PCR was run for about 7 to 12 cycles. One entry per CDR3 protein, called by TCRdb with MiXCR from the 5' RACE reads. In the table there are under 1,000,000 distinct CDR3 sequences, around 50% of which are singletons. CDR1 is SGHRS and CDR2 is YFSETQ in the germline V gene. The CDR3 sequence is 11 residues long. Study observations and caveats: Estimates of total diversity, which came from one million sequenced T cells, were considered to be underestimates. Long-lived donors had more naive CD4+ cells and higher diversity than aged donors.

The receptor's source is a man older than 75 in good health. The sample was blood. V usage is TRBV5-1 and J usage is TRBJ2-1; the D is unclear. This CDR3 is CASSIYDEQFF. As DNA, the CDR3 is TGCGCCAGCAGCATCTACGATGAGCAGTTCTTC.